Listed below are T cell receptor beta chains from one sample, sequenced in a study of post-analysis software for immune sequencing data. Each CDR3 protein gets one entry after TCRdb re-called the PCR reads with MiXCR. Among approximately 350,000 distinct CDR3 sequences listed, roughly 30% were seen once. Sequenced sample: blood. The receptors shown here come from a girl aged 10-17 years with multiple sclerosis. Each CDR3 is given with its conserved first and last residue. D genes are given only for firm matches. Only part of the rows carry a size: once, few, many, or a class if the clone is expanded.

>TRBJ2-5|.|.|TRBV10-3
TGTGCCACCAGTGTTAACCGGGAGGAGACCCAGTACTTC
CATSVNREETQYF
>TRBJ1-2|.|.|TRBV7-9
TGTGCCAGCAGCTTAGTAGCGCTTAACTATGGCTACACCTTC
CASSLVALNYGYTF
>TRBJ2-7|.|.|TRBV2
TGTGCCAGCAGTGGGTTGGGCGAGCAGTACTTC
CASSGLGEQYF
>TRBJ1-2|TRBD1|.|TRBV5-1
TGCGCCAGCAGCTCCGGGAGGGGGCAAAGGGATGGCTACACCTTC
CASSSGRGQRDGYTF
>TRBJ2-3|.|few|TRBV15
TGTGCCACCAGCACCTGGACTTACGGCACAGATACGCAGTATTTT
CATSTWTYGTDTQYF
>TRBJ1-1|.|few|TRBV7-2
TGTGCCAGCAGCTTTAGGGGCGGCACTGAAGCTTTCTTT
CASSFRGGTEAFF
>TRBJ2-4|TRBD2|.|TRBV5-1
TGCGCCAGCAGCTTAGCGGGGGGCGGCATTCAGTACTTC
CASSLAGGGIQYF
>TRBJ2-3|TRBD2|few|TRBV4-3
TGCGCCAGCAGCCAAGGACGGACTAGCGCTCCAGATACGCAGTATTTT
CASSQGRTSAPDTQYF
>TRBJ1-4|TRBD1|.|TRBV2
TGTGCCAGCAGGAGCGGACAGGGCGCTGAAAAACTGTTTTTT
CASRSGQGAEKLFF
>TRBJ1-1|.|.|TRBV12-2
TGTGCCACACGGGGGGAAAAAAACACTGAAGCTTTCTTT
CATRGEKNTEAFF
>TRBJ2-1|.|.|TRBV9
TGTGCCAGCAGCGTAGAAGTAGGGGGGCCTAAGCAGTTCTTC
CASSVEVGGPKQFF
>TRBJ2-3|.|few|TRBV20-1
TGCAGTGCCCCCGGGCCAGGCACAGATACGCAGTATTTT
CSAPGPGTDTQYF
>TRBJ1-5|.|few|TRBV10-3
TGTGCCATCAGTGAATCCCCGGGAGGCAATCAGCCCCAGCATTTT
CAISESPGGNQPQHF
>TRBJ2-7|.|.|TRBV7-9
TGTGCCAGCAGCTTAGGACACCCTACCTACGAGCAGTACTTC
CASSLGHPTYEQYF
>TRBJ1-1|.|.|TRBV6-5
TGTGCCAGCAGTTACTCGTTCAAGGGTGGCACTGAAGCTTTCTTT
CASSYSFKGGTEAFF
>TRBJ2-1|TRBD2|few|TRBV7-2
TGTGCCAGCAGCTTACCGGGACTAGCGGGGCAAATAGGGCAGTTCTTC
CASSLPGLAGQIGQFF
>TRBJ1-1|TRBD1|.|TRBV5-1
TGCGCCAGCAGCTCCCGGGACAGGGCCAAGGAGAACACTGAAGCTTTCTTT
CASSSRDRAKENTEAFF
>TRBJ2-1|TRBD1|few|TRBV6-6
TGTGCCAGCAGTTCCCCGGACAGGAGAATCTACAATGAGCAGTTCTTC
CASSSPDRRIYNEQFF
>TRBJ1-1|.|.|TRBV7-8
TGTGCCAGCAGCTTACAGGCGGGAGAAGCTTTCTTT
CASSLQAGEAFF
>TRBJ1-6|.|.|TRBV6-5
TGTGCCAGCAGTTACCTCTTTGGGGGGCTGAATTCACCCCTCCACTTT
CASSYLFGGLNSPLHF
>TRBJ2-7|TRBD1|.|TRBV9
TGTGCCAGCAGCGTATCAGGGACAGAGTACGAGCAGTACTTC
CASSVSGTEYEQYF
>TRBJ2-1|.|.|TRBV11-1
TGTGCCAGCAGCTTAGAGTCAGCGAGGTACTACAATGAGCAGTTCTTC
CASSLESARYYNEQFF
>TRBJ2-7|TRBD2|.|TRBV4-2
TGTGCCAGCAGCCCAGGACTAGCGGGGGGTTTCGAGCAGTACTTC
CASSPGLAGGFEQYF
>TRBJ2-7|.|.|TRBV7-9
TGTGCCAGCGAGTGGGGGGCGACGGAGACCCGGTACTTC
CASEWGATETRYF
>TRBJ2-7|.|.|TRBV4-1
TGCGCCAGCAGCCAAGTGGGGGGCAGGGCTCCCTACGAGCAGTACTTC
CASSQVGGRAPYEQYF
>TRBJ2-2|.|.|TRBV7-2
TGTGCCAGCAGCATGGGTTATAGCTCGAACACCGGGGAGCTGTTTTTT
CASSMGYSSNTGELFF
>TRBJ2-1|TRBD2|.|TRBV6-5
TGTGCCAGCAGCCCCAGGACTAGCTTACCGCCCAATGAGCAGTTCTTC
CASSPRTSLPPNEQFF
>TRBJ2-7|.|.|TRBV4-2
TGTGCCAGCAGCCAAGCCCGTCAGGGCCGGACTTACGAGCAGTACTTC
CASSQARQGRTYEQYF
>TRBJ2-3|.|.|TRBV2
TGTGCCAGAAACAGTGGAATCACAGATACGCAGTATTTT
CARNSGITDTQYF
>TRBJ1-5|.|.|TRBV20-1
TGCAGTGCTCTAGGGGGGGTCGGCAATCAGCCCCAGCATTTT
CSALGGVGNQPQHF
>TRBJ2-7|.|.|TRBV20-1
TGCAGTGCTAGCGACCAGGGAGTCTCCTACGAGCAGTACTTC
CSASDQGVSYEQYF
>TRBJ2-3|.|.|TRBV7-3
TGTGCCAGCAGCTCATCGCCAGAGGACGATACGCAGTATTTT
CASSSSPEDDTQYF
>TRBJ1-2|.|.|TRBV5-1
TGCGCCAGCAGCTTGAATCCCCTGGCCAACTATGGCTACACCTTC
CASSLNPLANYGYTF
>TRBJ1-1|.|.|TRBV20-1
TGCAGTCCGCGCGAACTCAGGTTTCACACTGAAGCTTTCTTT
CSPRELRFHTEAFF
>TRBJ1-5|.|.|TRBV6-2/TRBV6-3
TGTGCCAGCAGCCCCGTGGGCGGGAATCAGCCCCAGCATTTT
CASSPVGGNQPQHF
>TRBJ2-4|.|.|TRBV5-1
TGCGCCAGCAGCTTGGCCTCCCTAGCCAAAAACATTCAGTACTTC
CASSLASLAKNIQYF
>TRBJ2-3|.|.|TRBV29-1
TGCAGCGTCCCCAAGGGGTGGGACACTAGCACAGATACGCAGTATTTT
CSVPKGWDTSTDTQYF
>TRBJ1-2|TRBD1|few|TRBV6-5
TGTGCCAGCACGAAACTCGGAGACAGGGGGTTCGATGGCTACACCTTC
CASTKLGDRGFDGYTF
>TRBJ1-4|.|few|TRBV4-2
TGTGCCAGCAGCCGGGAGGGTCCAGCAACTAATGAAAAACTGTTTTTT
CASSREGPATNEKLFF
>TRBJ1-1|.|many|TRBV4-3
TGCGCCAGCTCGCGGGGAGCTTTCTTT
CASSRGAFF
>TRBJ2-7|.|few|TRBV7-9
TGTGCCAGCAGCTTAGTCTCTACACCGGGGGCCGAGCAGTACTTC
CASSLVSTPGAEQYF
>TRBJ2-7|TRBD2|many|TRBV28
TGTGCCAGCAGTTTAAGCGGGGGGGACGAGCAGTACTTC
CASSLSGGDEQYF
>TRBJ2-3|TRBD2|.|TRBV20-1
TGCAGTGCCACACCCCCGAGGGTAGCGGGGGCCTACACAGATACGCAGTATTTT
CSATPPRVAGAYTDTQYF
>TRBJ1-1|TRBD1|few|TRBV5-6
TGTGCCAGCACGGTTAGGGACAGATTCACTGAAGCTTTCTTT
CASTVRDRFTEAFF
>TRBJ2-5|.|.|TRBV15
TGTGCCACCAGCAGAGGGCAGATGCAAGAGACCCAGTACTTC
CATSRGQMQETQYF
>TRBJ2-3|.|.|TRBV24-1
TGTGCCACCAGTGACCGGGGCTCCCCTCCAGATACGCAGTATTTT
CATSDRGSPPDTQYF
>TRBJ2-6|.|.|TRBV7-3
TGTGCCAGCAGCCCCCAGCCTTGGTCGGGTGGGGCCAACGTCCTGACTTTC
CASSPQPWSGGANVLTF